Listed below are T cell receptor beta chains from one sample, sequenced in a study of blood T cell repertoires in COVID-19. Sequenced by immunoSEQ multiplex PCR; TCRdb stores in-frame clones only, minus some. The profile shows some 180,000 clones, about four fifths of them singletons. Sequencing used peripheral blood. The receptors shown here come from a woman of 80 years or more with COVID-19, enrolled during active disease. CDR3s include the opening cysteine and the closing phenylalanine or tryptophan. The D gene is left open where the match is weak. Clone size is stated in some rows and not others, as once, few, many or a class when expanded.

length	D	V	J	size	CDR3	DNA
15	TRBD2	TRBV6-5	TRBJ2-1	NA	CASRLAGGPSDEQFF	TGTGCCAGCCGACTAGCGGGGGGGCCGAGTGATGAGCAGTTCTTC
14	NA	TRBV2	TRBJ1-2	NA	CAIPDTIRTHGYTF	TGTGCCATCCCGGACACCATCAGAACACATGGCTACACCTTC
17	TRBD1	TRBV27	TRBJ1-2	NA	CASRTMGTGAPTRGYTF	TGTGCCAGCAGAACAATGGGGACAGGGGCCCCTACCCGTGGCTACACCTTC
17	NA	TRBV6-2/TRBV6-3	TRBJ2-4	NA	CASSYSPGHRAKNIQYF	TGTGCCAGCAGTTACTCTCCGGGACATCGAGCCAAAAACATTCAGTACTTC
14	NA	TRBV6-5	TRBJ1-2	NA	CASSYVGEIYGYTF	TGTGCCAGCAGTTACGTAGGAGAAATCTATGGCTACACCTTC
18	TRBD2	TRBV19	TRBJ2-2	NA	CASSPRLAGGPGSGELFF	TGTGCCAGTAGTCCCCGTCTAGCGGGAGGGCCGGGCAGCGGGGAGCTGTTTTTT
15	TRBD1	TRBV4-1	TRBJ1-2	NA	CASSPTGTARYGYTF	TGCGCCAGCAGCCCAACCGGGACAGCGAGATATGGCTACACCTTC
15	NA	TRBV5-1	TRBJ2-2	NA	CASSRQEQNTGELFF	TGCGCCAGCAGCCGCCAAGAGCAGAACACCGGGGAGCTGTTTTTT
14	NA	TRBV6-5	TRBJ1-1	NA	CASSRDWANTEAFF	TGTGCCAGCAGCAGGGACTGGGCAAACACTGAAGCTTTCTTT
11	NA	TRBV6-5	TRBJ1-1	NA	CASVRNTEAFF	TGTGCCAGCGTTAGGAACACTGAAGCTTTCTTT
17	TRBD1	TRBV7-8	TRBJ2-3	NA	CASSSEGRTGPTDTQYF	TGTGCCAGCAGCTCTGAAGGCCGGACAGGGCCCACAGATACGCAGTATTTT
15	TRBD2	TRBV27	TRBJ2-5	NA	CASSSTSGGKETQYF	TGTGCCAGCAGTTCAACTAGCGGGGGGAAAGAGACCCAGTACTTC
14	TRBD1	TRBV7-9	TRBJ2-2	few	CASSPTTGPGELFF	TGTGCCAGCAGCCCCACGACAGGGCCCGGGGAGCTGTTTTTT
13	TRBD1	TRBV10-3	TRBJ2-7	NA	CAISPGQAREQYF	TGTGCCATCAGCCCGGGACAGGCCCGCGAGCAGTACTTC
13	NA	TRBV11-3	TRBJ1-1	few	CASSLSHDTEAFF	TGTGCCAGCAGCTTAAGCCACGACACTGAAGCTTTCTTT
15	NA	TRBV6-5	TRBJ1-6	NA	CASSESGGTRSPLHF	TGTGCCAGCAGCGAGTCGGGTGGAACAAGATCACCCCTCCACTTT
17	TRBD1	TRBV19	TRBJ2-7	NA	CASSIQGQGVSSYEQYF	TGTGCCAGTAGTATACAGGGACAGGGGGTCAGCTCCTACGAGCAGTACTTC
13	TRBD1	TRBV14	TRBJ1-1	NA	CASSQTGAGGAFF	TGTGCCAGCAGCCAAACAGGGGCCGGTGGAGCTTTCTTT
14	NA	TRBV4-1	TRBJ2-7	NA	CASSHVDRTYEQYF	TGCGCCAGCAGCCACGTCGACAGGACCTACGAGCAGTACTTC
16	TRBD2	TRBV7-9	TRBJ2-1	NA	CASSPRAGGSYNEQFF	TGTGCCAGCAGCCCTCGGGCGGGAGGCTCCTACAATGAGCAGTTCTTC
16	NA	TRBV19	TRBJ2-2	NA	CASSIGGQRSTGELFF	TGTGCCAGTAGTATAGGGGGACAAAGGAGCACCGGGGAGCTGTTTTTT
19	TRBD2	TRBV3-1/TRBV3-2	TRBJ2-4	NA	CASSGGGTSGNQAKNIQYF	TGTGCCAGCAGCGGGGGGGGGACTAGCGGGAACCAGGCCAAAAACATTCAGTACTTC
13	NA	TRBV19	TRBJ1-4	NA	CASSRESYEKLFF	TGTGCCAGTAGTAGAGAGAGTTACGAAAAACTGTTTTTT
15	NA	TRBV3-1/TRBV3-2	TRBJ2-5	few	CASSQDPARFGTQYF	TGTGCCAGCAGCCAAGATCCGGCTAGATTTGGGACCCAGTACTTC
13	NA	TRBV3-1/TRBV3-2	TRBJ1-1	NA	CASSQTGNTEAFF	TGTGCCAGCAGCCAAACCGGGAACACTGAAGCTTTCTTT
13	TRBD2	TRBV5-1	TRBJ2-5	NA	CASKLAGQETRYF	TGCGCCAGCAAATTAGCGGGCCAAGAGACCCGGTACTTC
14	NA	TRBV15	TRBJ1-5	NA	CATSREQGYQPQHF	TGTGCCACCAGCAGAGAACAGGGATATCAGCCCCAGCATTTT
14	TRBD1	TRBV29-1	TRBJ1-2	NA	CSGFTQGAFEGYTF	TGCAGCGGTTTCACACAGGGGGCGTTTGAGGGCTACACCTTC
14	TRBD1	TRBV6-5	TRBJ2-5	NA	CASSLQGARETQYF	TGTGCCAGCAGTCTACAGGGGGCCCGGGAGACCCAGTACTTC
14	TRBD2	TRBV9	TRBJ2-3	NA	CASSEREWVDTQYF	TGTGCCAGCAGCGAGCGGGAGTGGGTAGATACGCAGTATTTT
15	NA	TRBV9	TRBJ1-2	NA	CASSAGVPLYYGYTF	TGTGCCAGCAGCGCAGGGGTCCCCCTCTACTATGGCTACACCTTC
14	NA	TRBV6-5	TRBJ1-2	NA	CASSYGQGNYGYTF	TGTGCCAGCAGTTACGGGCAGGGGAACTATGGCTACACCTTC
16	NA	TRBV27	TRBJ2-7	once	CASRTNRVGGSYEQYF	TGTGCCAGCAGAACTAACAGGGTTGGGGGCTCCTACGAGCAGTACTTC
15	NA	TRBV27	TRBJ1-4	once	CASSLSWTANEKLFF	TGTGCCAGCAGTTTATCTTGGACAGCTAATGAAAAACTGTTTTTT
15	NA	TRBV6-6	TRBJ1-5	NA	CASSFDQGGNQPQHF	TGTGCCAGCAGTTTTGATCAGGGTGGGAATCAGCCCCAGCATTTT
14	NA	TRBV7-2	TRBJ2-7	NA	CASSVLGTFYEQYF	TGTGCCAGCAGCGTCCTGGGGACTTTTTACGAGCAGTACTTC
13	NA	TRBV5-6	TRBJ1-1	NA	CASSFTGRTEAFF	TGTGCCAGCAGCTTTACAGGGCGGACTGAAGCTTTCTTT
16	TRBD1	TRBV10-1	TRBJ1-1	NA	CASRDRGHRLGTEAFF	TGCGCCAGCAGAGACAGGGGTCATAGGCTCGGCACTGAAGCTTTCTTT
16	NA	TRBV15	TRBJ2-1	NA	CATSRDLGSSYNEQFF	TGTGCCACCAGCAGAGATTTGGGCAGCTCCTACAATGAGCAGTTCTTC
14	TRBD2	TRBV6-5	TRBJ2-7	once	CASSFSGGAREQYF	TGTGCCAGCAGTTTTAGCGGGGGGGCTAGGGAGCAGTACTTC
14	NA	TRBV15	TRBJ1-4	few	CATSRGQGNEKLFF	TGTGCCACCAGCAGAGGTCAGGGGAATGAAAAACTGTTTTTT
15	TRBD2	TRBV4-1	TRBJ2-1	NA	CASSRGLAGEYEQFF	TGCGCCAGCAGCCGGGGACTAGCGGGAGAGTATGAGCAGTTCTTC
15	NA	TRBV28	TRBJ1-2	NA	CASSSPTPDSYGYTF	TGTGCCAGCAGTTCCCCTACCCCGGACAGCTATGGCTACACCTTC
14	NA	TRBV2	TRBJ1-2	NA	CASSEDRTYYGYTF	TGTGCCAGCAGTGAAGACAGAACTTACTATGGCTACACCTTC
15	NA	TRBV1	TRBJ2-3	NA	CTSSQGIPSTDTQYF	TGCACCAGCAGCCAAGGTATCCCTAGCACAGATACGCAGTATTTT
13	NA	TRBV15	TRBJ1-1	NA	CATSSGMVSEAFF	TGTGCCACCAGCAGCGGGATGGTTTCGGAGGCTTTCTTT
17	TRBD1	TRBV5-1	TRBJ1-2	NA	CASSLQGAEVEGYGYTF	TGCGCCAGCAGCTTACAGGGGGCAGAAGTCGAGGGCTATGGCTACACCTTC
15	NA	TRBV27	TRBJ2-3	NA	CASSPDRLSTDTQYF	TGTGCCAGCAGCCCGGACAGACTCTCAACAGATACGCAGTATTTT
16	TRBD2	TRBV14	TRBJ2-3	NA	CASSKGPGGYTDTQYF	TGTGCCAGCAGCAAAGGCCCGGGGGGGTACACAGATACGCAGTATTTT